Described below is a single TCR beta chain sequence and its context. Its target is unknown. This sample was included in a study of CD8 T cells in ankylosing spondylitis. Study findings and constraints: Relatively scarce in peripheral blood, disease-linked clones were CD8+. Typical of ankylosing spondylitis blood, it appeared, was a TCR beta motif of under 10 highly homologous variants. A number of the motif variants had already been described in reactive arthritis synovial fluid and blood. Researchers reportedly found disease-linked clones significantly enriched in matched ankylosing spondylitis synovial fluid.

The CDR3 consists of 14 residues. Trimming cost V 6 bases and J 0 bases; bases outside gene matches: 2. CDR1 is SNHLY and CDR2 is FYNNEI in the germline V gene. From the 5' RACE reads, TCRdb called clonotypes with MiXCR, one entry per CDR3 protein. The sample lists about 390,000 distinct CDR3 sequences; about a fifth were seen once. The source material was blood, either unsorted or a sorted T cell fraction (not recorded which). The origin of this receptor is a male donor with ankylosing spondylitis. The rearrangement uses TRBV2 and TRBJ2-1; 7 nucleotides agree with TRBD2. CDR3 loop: CASRGLVSYNEQFF. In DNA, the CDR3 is TGTGCCAGCAGAGGACTAGTCTCCTACAATGAGCAGTTCTTC.